This entry lists 2 T cell receptor beta chains sequenced from one sample in a study of monozygotic twins with inflammatory bowel disease. TCRdb re-called the 5' RACE reads; every CDR3 protein appears as one record, without DNA. This table holds 400,000 or so distinct CDR3 sequences. Source material: blood. The receptors originated from a human donor with ulcerative colitis or Crohn's disease, or a healthy co-twin of an affected twin (not recorded which).

This chain joins TRBV5-5 and TRBJ1-5. Germline CDR1 reads SGHKS; CDR2 reads YYEKEE (reference sequence). The CDR3 spans 15 residues. The CDR3 sequence: CASSPNDPSNQPQHF.

J is TRBJ1-2 and V is TRBV18. CDR1 is KGHSH and CDR2 is LQKENI in the germline V gene. The CDR3 spans 12 residues. The CDR3 protein is CASSPQGKGYTF. Variable domain in full (rest from reference TRBV18 and TRBJ1-2): NAGVMQNPRHLVRRRGQEARLRCSPMKGHSHVYWYRQLPEEGLKFMVYLQKENIIDESGMPKERFSAEFPKEGPSILRIQQVVRGDSAAYFCASSPQGKGYTFGSGTRLTVV.